Listed here are 21 T cell receptor beta chains from one sample, sequenced in a study of cytomegalovirus exposure and HLA in healthy donors. PCR involved 60 Vbeta and 13 Jbeta primers. Only in-frame clones appear in the TCRdb table, and some are missing; sequencing was by immunoSEQ multiplex PCR. Of about 110,000 clones listed, roughly three quarters are singletons. Source material: PBMCs. The receptors come from a man aged 40-49 years in good health and CMV-seropositive.

This chain joins TRBV2 and TRBJ2-5, with 8 bases aligning to TRBD1. Germline-derived CDR1 and CDR2 are SNHLY and FYNNEI. The V gene end was trimmed by 6 bases and the J gene end by 4 bases; junction bases not matched to a gene: 10. This CDR3 comprises 15 residues. The CDR3 DNA is TGTGCCAGCAGGGGAACCCAGGGGGCCTTAGAGACCCAGTACTTC. It encodes CASRGTQGALETQYF.

The chain is built from TRBV5-8 and TRBJ2-7; 9 nucleotides match TRBD2. This CDR3 is built from 14 residues. Germline V gives CDR1 SGHTS, CDR2 YDEGEE. Trimming cost V 2 bases and J 10 bases; bases outside gene matches: 10. The CDR3 DNA reads as TGTGCCAGCAGCTTCCTAGCGGGACGCTCGGATCAGTACTTC. Residues: CASSFLAGRSDQYF.

This clone appeared a few times. The chain carries TRBV27 and TRBJ1-2; 9 nucleotides line up with TRBD1. Germline assignment: CDR1 MNHEY and CDR2 SMNVEV (reference sequence). The CDR3 contains 16 residues. J lost 2 bases, V lost 0 bases, and 4 bases had no gene match. In DNA form, the CDR3 reads TGTGCCAGCAGTTTATCAGGGACAGGGAGCAACTATGGCTACACCTTC. Residues: CASSLSGTGSNYGYTF.

This sequence joins TRBV9 and TRBJ2-3; 13 nucleotides agree with TRBD2. The CDR3 runs 18 residues. CDR1 is SGDLS, CDR2 YYNGEE, per germline. With V trimmed by 0 bases and J by 3 bases, 7 bases remained unmatched. As DNA, the CDR3 is TGTGCCAGCAGCGTAGGGACTAGCGGGAGACGGGGGACAGATACGCAGTATTTT. This encodes CASSVGTSGRRGTDTQYF.

This clone was detected only a few times. The chain carries TRBV19 and TRBJ2-7, with D tentatively TRBD1 (5 bases). Deletions cut 2 bases from V and 0 bases from J, with 11 bases between. CDR3 length: 15 residues. Germline V gene lookup returns CDR1 LNHDA and CDR2 SQIVND (reference sequence). This chain's CDR3 is CASSITLTVSYEQYF. CDR3 DNA: TGTGCCAGTAGTATAACCCTGACAGTCTCCTACGAGCAGTACTTC.

This clone was recorded a few times. The chain is built from TRBV4-1 and TRBJ1-2; D is perhaps TRBD1 (6 bases). This CDR3 is 17 amino acids long. Trimming stripped 2 bases from V and 2 bases from J, with 18 bases between. Germline V gene data show CDR1 as MGHRA and CDR2 as YSYEKL. The DNA for the CDR3 is TGCGCCAGCAGCCAAATTTTTCCGGGACAAGGAAACTATGGCTACACCTTC. Translation gives CASSQIFPGQGNYGYTF.

This clone occurred a few times. The V and J genes are TRBV6-1 and TRBJ2-7, with 9 bases identical to TRBD1. The CDR3 has 15 amino acids. Germline V gives CDR1 MNHNS, CDR2 SASEGT. After removal of 2 bases from V and 2 bases from J, the junction contained 4 bases not matched to a gene. DNA of the CDR3: TGTGCCAGCAGTGAAATAGGGACAGGGACCTACGAGCAGTACGTC. It is translated as CASSEIGTGTYEQYV.

V and J are TRBV4-2 and TRBJ1-3; D is perhaps TRBD1 (5 bases). The CDR3 has 15 amino acids. Germline assignment: CDR1 LGHNA and CDR2 YNFKEQ. V gave up 0 bases and J gave up 3 bases, with 9 bases separating them. CDR3 sequence: CASSQEDRSGNTIYF. The CDR3 bases are TGTGCCAGCAGCCAAGAAGACAGAAGTGGAAACACCATATATTTT.

This chain links TRBV7-2 with TRBJ2-3; 9 bases line up with TRBD1. CDR1 is SGHTA, CDR2 FQGNSA, per germline. V was clipped by 3 bases and J by 7 bases; unmatched bases: 8. CDR3 length: 15 amino acids. The CDR3 DNA is TGTGCCAGCAGCTTTCCGACAGGGGGTGCGAATACGCAGTATTTT. It specifies CASSFPTGGANTQYF.

J is TRBJ1-1 and V is TRBV7-2, with D possibly matching TRBD1 (6 bases). Between the trimmed V and J ends, which lost 5 bases and 0 bases, there was a span of 13 bases. Germline values: CDR1 SGHTA, CDR2 FQGNSA. The CDR3 sequence is 15 residues long. CDR3 amino acids: CASSPHRVMNTEAFF. The CDR3 region has the DNA TGTGCCAGCAGCCCCCACAGGGTTATGAACACTGAAGCTTTCTTT.

This clone appeared a few times. The gene calls are TRBV29-1 and TRBJ2-3; weak D call: TRBD2 (6 bases). The CDR3 length is 13 residues. Germline lookup yields CDR1 SQVTM and CDR2 ANQGSEA. V lost 2 bases and J lost 4, with 10 bases in between. This CDR3 reads CSVEYGSADTQYF. CDR3 nucleotides: TGCAGCGTTGAATACGGGAGCGCAGATACGCAGTATTTT.

The chain carries TRBV18 and TRBJ2-7; 7 positions match TRBD1. CDR3 length: 12 amino acids. Germline V gene sequence: CDR1 KGHSH, CDR2 LQKENI. V gave up 6 bases and J gave up 7 bases; unmatched junction bases: 6. In DNA, the CDR3 is TGTGCCAGCTCCCCAGGACAGGCAGAGCAGTACTTC. This translates into CASSPGQAEQYF.

This clone was seen more than once but under ten times. CDR3 in amino acids: CASSQEWASGRNEQFF. The CDR3 DNA is TGCGCCAGCAGCCAAGAATGGGCTAGCGGGAGGAATGAGCAGTTCTTC. The rearrangement joins TRBV4-3 to TRBJ2-1; TRBD2 matches 11 bases. Germline V lookup: CDR1 LGHNA, CDR2 YSLEER. This CDR3 region has 16 residues. Trimming took 0 bases from V and 7 from J; bases not matched to a gene: 5.

This clone has just a few counts. The rearrangement uses TRBV6-5 and TRBJ2-1; TRBD2 agrees at 7 bases. Germline V gene lookup returns CDR1 MNHEY and CDR2 SVGAGI. CDR3 length: 15 amino acids. J was trimmed by 4 bases and V by 2 bases; bases with no gene match: 5. The CDR3 loop reads CASSYGRASYNEQFF. In nucleotides, the CDR3 is TGTGCCAGCAGTTACGGGAGGGCCTCGTACAATGAGCAGTTCTTC.

This sequence joins TRBV27 and TRBJ1-1; 9 bases map to TRBD1. With V trimmed by 5 bases and J by 7 bases, 2 bases remained unmatched. Looked up from germline, CDR1 is MNHEY and CDR2 is SMNVEV (reference sequence). The CDR3 has 12 amino acids. This CDR3 is CASSTGGYEAFF. In DNA form, the CDR3 reads TGTGCCAGCAGTACAGGGGGCTATGAAGCTTTCTTT.

The genes are TRBV15 and TRBJ2-5; 9 nucleotides line up with TRBD1. CDR3 size: 14 residues. Germline CDR1 is LNHNV and CDR2 is YYDKDF (reference sequence). V was pared by 5 bases and J by 4 bases, with 5 bases of the junction left unmatched. Written as DNA, the CDR3 is TGTGCCACCAGCGGCGAACAGGGGGCAGAGACCCAGTACTTC. It yields the protein CATSGEQGAETQYF.

The chain recombines TRBV6-1 with TRBJ1-4; TRBD1 aligns across 9 bases. This CDR3 comprises 14 residues. The germline gives CDR1 MNHNS, CDR2 SASEGT. The V segment lost 6 bases and the J segment 10 bases; nucleotides outside the gene matches: 9. The CDR3 DNA is TGTGCCAGCAGAAGGGCGGGACAGGGTGGAAAACTGTTTTTT. It is translated as CASRRAGQGGKLFF.

The chain uses TRBV28 and TRBJ2-2, with D maybe TRBD2 (6 bases). The CDR3 consists of 14 residues. Germline V gene sequence: CDR1 MDHEN, CDR2 SYDVKM. V lost 4 bases, J lost 6 bases, and 12 bases lay in between. The CDR3 sequence is CASSSERRAGELFF. CDR3 nucleotides: TGTGCCAGCAGTTCCGAGAGGAGGGCCGGGGAGCTGTTTTTT.

This clone was seen only once. The CDR3 DNA reads TGTGCCAGCAGCTTAGGGGCAGGCCTTAATGAAAAACTGTTTTTT. Amino acids: CASSLGAGLNEKLFF. This chain uses TRBV7-2 with TRBJ1-4, with unresolved D. From germline, CDR1 is SGHTA and CDR2 FQGNSA. CDR3 length: 15 residues. Trimming shortened V by 1 base and J by 4 bases, and 10 bases separated the two germline ends.

The V and J genes are TRBV1 and TRBJ2-1; the DNA was not compared with TRBD1, the D call given in the table. TRBV1 is a documented pseudogene. The CDR3 has 16 amino acids. The CDR3 sequence: CTRIMYRNSYYNEQFF. The DNA of the CDR3 is TGCACCAGAATTATGTACAGGAACAGCTACTACAATGAGCAGTTCTTC.

The V gene is TRBV10-1, the J gene TRBJ2-7; D call uncertain. The CDR3 extends over 13 amino acids. Trimming took 2 bases from V and 4 from J, leaving 9 bases between them. Germline CDR1 WNHNN, CDR2 SYGVQD (reference sequence). CDR3 loop: CASSEVGIYEQYF. In DNA, the CDR3 is TGCGCCAGCAGTGAGGTGGGCATTTACGAGCAGTACTTC.